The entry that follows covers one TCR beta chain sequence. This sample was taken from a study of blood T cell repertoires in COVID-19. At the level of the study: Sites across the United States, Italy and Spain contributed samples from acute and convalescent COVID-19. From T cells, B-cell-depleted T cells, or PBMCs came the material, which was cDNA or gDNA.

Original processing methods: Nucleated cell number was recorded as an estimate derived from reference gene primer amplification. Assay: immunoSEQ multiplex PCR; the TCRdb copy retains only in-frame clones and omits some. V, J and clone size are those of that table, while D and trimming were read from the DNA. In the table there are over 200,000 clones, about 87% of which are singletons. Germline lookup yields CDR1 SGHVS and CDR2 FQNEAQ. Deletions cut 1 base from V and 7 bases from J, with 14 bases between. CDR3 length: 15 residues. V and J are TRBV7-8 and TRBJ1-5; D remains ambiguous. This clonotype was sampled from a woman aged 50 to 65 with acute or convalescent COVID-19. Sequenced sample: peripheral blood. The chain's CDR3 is CASSLELTGGQPQHF. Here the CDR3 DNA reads TGTGCCAGCAGCTTAGAGCTTACGGGTGGACAGCCCCAGCATTTT. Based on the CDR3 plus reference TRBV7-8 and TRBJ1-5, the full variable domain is GAGVSQSPRYKVAKRGQDVALRCDPISGHVSLFWYQQALGQGPEFLTYFQNEAQLDKSGLPSDRFFAERPEGSVSTLKIQRTQQEDSAVYLCASSLELTGGQPQHFGDGTRLSIL.